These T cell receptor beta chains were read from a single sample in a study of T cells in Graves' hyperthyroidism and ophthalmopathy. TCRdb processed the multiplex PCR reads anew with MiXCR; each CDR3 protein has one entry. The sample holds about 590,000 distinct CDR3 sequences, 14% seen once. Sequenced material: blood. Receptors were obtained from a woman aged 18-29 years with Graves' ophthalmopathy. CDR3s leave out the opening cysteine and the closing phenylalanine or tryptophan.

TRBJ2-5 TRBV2 ASRGAGGGPQETQY
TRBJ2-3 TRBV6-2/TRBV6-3 ASTPGQGLTDTQY
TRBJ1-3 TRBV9 ASSVVAGPTPSGNTIY
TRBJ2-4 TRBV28 ASSRPSGSSHIQY
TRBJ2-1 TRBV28 ASRYLGDGNEQF
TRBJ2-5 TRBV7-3 ASSLLVNQETQY
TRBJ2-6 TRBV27 ASRRIGANVLT
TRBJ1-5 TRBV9 ASSVAGTHQPQH
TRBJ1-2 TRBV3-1 ASSRGQGLSNYGYT
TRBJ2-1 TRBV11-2 ASSLALGPRLGEQF
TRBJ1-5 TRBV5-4 ASSLAGEAYAQH
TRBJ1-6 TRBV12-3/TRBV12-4 ASSLLQGVPSH
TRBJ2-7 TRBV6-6 ASSYLAGGNEQY
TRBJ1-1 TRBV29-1 SALLGDTEAF
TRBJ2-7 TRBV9 ASSPRDRVFTYEQY
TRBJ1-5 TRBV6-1 ASSVANLNQPQH
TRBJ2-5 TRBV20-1 SARDRRGQETQY
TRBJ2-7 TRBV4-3 ASSQDPALLAGLGNEQY
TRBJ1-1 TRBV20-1 SARDGLTWTEAF
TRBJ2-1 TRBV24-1 ATKAGDEQF
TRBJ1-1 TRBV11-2 ASSLVRVSTEAF
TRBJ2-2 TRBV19 ASTARGVDTGELF
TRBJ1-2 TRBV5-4 ASSSQGADYGYT
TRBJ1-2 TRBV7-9 ASSSTRQGRSRGYT
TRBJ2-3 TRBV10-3 AISAQGLGSTDTQY
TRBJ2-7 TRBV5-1 ASSLVAGAGSYEQY
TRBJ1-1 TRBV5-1 ASSPGTIGMNTEAF
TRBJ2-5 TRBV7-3 ASSLVGGTGETQY